The entry that follows covers one T cell receptor beta chain sequence. Its antigen is not identified. The V and J ends lost 1 base and 4 bases respectively, with 8 bases between them. The germline gives CDR1 SGHTS, CDR2 YDEGEE. CDR3 size: 13 residues. The data were taken from a study of T cells in localized non-small cell lung cancer. Using immunoSEQ multiplex PCR, the repertoire was profiled, and TCRdb retains in-frame clones only, with some absent. The data hold about 34,000 clones, with 93% observed a single time. Findings of the study overall: Median detection of top 100 tumor clones in adjacent lung was roughly 61 clones. Heterogeneity cannot be ruled out, as sequencing used one tumor region only. Among blood samples, higher T cell density accompanied longer overall survival. It was uninvolved adjacent lung that showed the highest T cell clonality, exceeding tumor.

Sample: peripheral blood, taken before any cancer treatment. The rearrangement uses TRBV5-8 and TRBJ2-5; possible D gene TRBD1, 5 bases. The receptor was derived from a female donor of 60 years or more with stage I lung adenocarcinoma. The CDR3: CASSLWTPETQYF. The CDR3, as DNA: TGTGCCAGCAGCTTGTGGACACCAGAGACCCAGTACTTC.